The clone carrying this TCR beta chain was counted only a few times. Its antigen remains unidentified. TCRdb itself ran the reads through MiXCR, one entry per CDR3 protein. This repertoire shows roughly 500,000 distinct CDR3 sequences, 30% to 35% found once; its top ten account for about a sixth. The sample is drawn from a study of T cell repertoires in cytomegalovirus infection. Broader study findings: Individuals carrying CMV plus the relevant HLA were identified by cumulative frequency of public TCR beta families. Dominating the ex vivo response were TCR beta clonotypes that were CMV-specific and HLA-C-restricted.

V was shortened by 0 bases and J by 0 bases, with 6 bases between the two germline ends. Germline V gives CDR1 SGHTA, CDR2 FQGNSA. The length of the CDR3 is 15 residues. The sequence came from a human donor in good health (CMV status not recorded). Some clones in this sample may be carry-over from other donors' samples. Specimen: cultured PBMCs, collected from culture after CMV antigen stimulation. The chain uses TRBV7-2 and TRBJ1-5; the D is unclear. CDR3 region: CASSLAAVSNQPQHF. For the CDR3, the DNA is TGTGCCAGCAGCTTAGCGGCGGTTAGCAATCAGCCCCAGCATTTT.